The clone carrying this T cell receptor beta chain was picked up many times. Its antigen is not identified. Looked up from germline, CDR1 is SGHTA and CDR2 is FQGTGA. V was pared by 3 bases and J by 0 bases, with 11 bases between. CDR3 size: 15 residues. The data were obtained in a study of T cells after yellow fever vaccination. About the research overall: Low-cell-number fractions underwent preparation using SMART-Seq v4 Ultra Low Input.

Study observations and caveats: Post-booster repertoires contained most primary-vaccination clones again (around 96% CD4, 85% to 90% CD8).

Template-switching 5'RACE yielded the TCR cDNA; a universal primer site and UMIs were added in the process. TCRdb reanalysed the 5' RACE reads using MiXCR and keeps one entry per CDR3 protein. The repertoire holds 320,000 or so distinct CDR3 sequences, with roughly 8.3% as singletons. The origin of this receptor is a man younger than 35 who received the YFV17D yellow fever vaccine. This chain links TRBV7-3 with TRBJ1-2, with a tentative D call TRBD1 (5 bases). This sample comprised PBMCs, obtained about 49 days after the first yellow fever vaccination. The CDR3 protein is CASSLGPDSNYGYTF. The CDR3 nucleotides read TGTGCCAGCAGCTTGGGGCCAGACTCTAACTATGGCTACACCTTC.